In this sample, the clone carrying this T cell receptor (beta chain) turned up once. Its cognate antigen is unknown. The data derive from a study of T cells and Merkel cell carcinoma outcomes. Study observations and caveats: Repertoire plus T-cell density reportedly predicted Merkel cell carcinoma outcomes.

Here immunoSEQ multiplex PCR was the method, and the copy in TCRdb shows in-frame clones only, minus some. The data contain 8,000 to 9,500 clones, less than 90% of them seen just once; the ten biggest clones take up 2% to 2.5%. Material: tumor tissue from Merkel cell carcinoma. The sequence came from a human donor with Merkel cell carcinoma.

The CDR3 DNA follows: TGTGCCAGCAGCGGATCCAATAATTCACCCCTCCACTTT. Its protein product is CASSGSNNSPLHF. This chain links TRBV7-8 with TRBJ1-6; D unclear. The CDR3 length is 13 residues. The germline CDR1 and CDR2 sequences are SGHVS and FQNEAQ. Trimming left V 5 bases short and J 5 bases short, with 7 bases between.